The source of this T cell receptor beta chain is a study of PD-L1 blockade in urothelial cancer. The time point here: pretreatment peripheral blood. The length of the CDR3 is 17 residues. V lost 5 bases to trimming and J lost 4 bases; unmatched junction nucleotides: 9. The germline CDR1 and CDR2 sequences are MNHEY and SMNVEV (reference sequence). The assay was immunoSEQ multiplex PCR, and TCRdb's table has in-frame clones only and misses some. Of fewer than 75,000 clones listed, 90% were seen once; the top ten hold 3.5% to 5.5%. The receptor's source is a man aged 65-85 years with urothelial cancer. The V and J genes are TRBV27 and TRBJ2-2; TRBD1 agrees at 11 bases. Sequencing was performed on PBMCs, taken around atezolizumab (anti-PD-L1) treatment. CDR3 sequence reads: CASSHPGTGGVTGELFF. The CDR3 DNA sequence: TGTGCCAGCAGTCATCCCGGGACAGGGGGAGTCACCGGGGAGCTGTTTTTT.